One T cell receptor (beta chain) is described in this entry. Trimming removed 7 bases at V and 0 bases at J, with 12 bases between. The CDR3 length is 14 residues. Germline V CDR1 and CDR2: SNHLY, FYNNEI. The record originates from a study of blood T cell repertoires in COVID-19. Overall study context: The cDNA or gDNA used as material had been derived from T cells, B-cell-depleted T cells, or PBMCs.

As processed by the authors: Reference gene primers were amplified, and this amplification served to estimate nucleated cell counts. The protocol was immunoSEQ multiplex PCR, while the TCRdb copy is restricted to in-frame clones and leaves out a portion. V and J calls and clone size are those listed in that table; D and trimming were worked out from the DNA. In the table there are approximately 190,000 clones, about 80% of which are singletons. Source material: peripheral blood. The chain links TRBV2 to TRBJ1-1; D is perhaps TRBD1 (6 bases). The TCR sequence derives from a man between 60 and 70 years old with acute or convalescent COVID-19. The CDR3 reads CASTGGDMNTEAFF. The DNA for the CDR3 is TGTGCCAGCACCGGTGGGGACATGAACACTGAAGCTTTCTTT.